This TCR beta chain was identified during a study of blood T cell repertoires in COVID-19. The table came from immunoSEQ multiplex PCR; TCRdb's copy has only in-frame clones and leaves some out. The data contain around 150,000 clones, around nine tenths of them singletons. After removal of 4 bases from V and 8 bases from J, the junction contained 5 bases not matched to a gene. Germline V gene sequence: CDR1 ENHRY, CDR2 SYGVKD. The CDR3 extends over 14 amino acids. Cohort allocation depended upon clinical history that participants reported. Either two negative PCRs, clearance, or symptom resolution qualified Cohort 3 donors as recovered.

The chain joins TRBV10-3 to TRBJ1-4; 9 bases map to TRBD1. The source is a woman aged 45-59 years who had recovered from COVID-19. Sequencing used PBMCs or T cells enriched from blood (not recorded which). The CDR3 bases are TGTGCCATCAGTGCGGGACAGGGTCCAGAAAAACTGTTTTTT. This translates into CAISAGQGPEKLFF.